The 9 T cell receptor beta chains presented below share a single source sample, sequenced in a study of identifying expanded T cells in peripheral blood (dated by TCRdb to between 2018 and 2021). The library was produced with the immunoSEQ multiplex PCR assay. The source is immuneACCESS, and TCRdb retained only in-frame sequences with V and J called. Part of the clones is not carried over; for the studies checked, unresolved V genes explain less than half of this, and the remainder is unexplained. In this sample the table shows about 130,000 clones, about 88% of which occur a single time. Together, the top ten hold 8% to 9% of the sample. The sequencing sample was made of blood. These receptors were taken from a person between 18 and 75 years old in good health.

This chain uses TRBV5-1 with TRBJ1-2, with 7 bases fitting TRBD1. Trimming at V came to 2 bases and at J to 6 bases, leaving 7 bases not matched to a gene. The CDR3 has 14 residues. Germline V gene sequence: CDR1 SGHRS, CDR2 YFSETQ. In nucleotides, the CDR3 is TGCGCCAGCAGCTTCGGACAGGCCTTAGATGGCTACACCTTC. It is translated as CASSFGQALDGYTF.

The J gene is TRBJ2-2, the V gene TRBV27, with unresolved D. V was cut by 6 bases and J by 4 bases, with 15 bases left in between. Per the germline V gene, CDR1 is MNHEY and CDR2 is SMNVEV (reference sequence). CDR3 size: 15 residues. The CDR3 spells CASRRGTYFTGELFF. The CDR3 DNA reads as TGTGCCAGCAGGCGCGGAACCTACTTCACCGGGGAGCTGTTTTTT.

The rearrangement uses TRBV9 and TRBJ2-5; 10 bases line up with TRBD1. The CDR3 spans 14 residues. CDR1 and CDR2 (germline): SGDLS, YYNGEE. Trimming at V came to 6 bases and at J to 4 bases, leaving 6 bases not matched to a gene. In nucleotides, the CDR3 is TGTGCCAGCACCGTGGGACAGGGGAGAGAGACCCAGTACTTC. It is translated as CASTVGQGRETQYF.

The gene calls are TRBV5-4 and TRBJ2-3, with 8 bases fitting TRBD2. The V and J ends lost 4 bases and 5 bases, in that order; junction bases with no gene match: 15. This CDR3 contains 17 residues. Germline CDR1 and CDR2: SGHNT and YYREEE (reference sequence). Written as DNA, the CDR3 is TGTGCCAGCAGCCAAGAGGTCTGGGCGGGGGGCGGAGATACGCAGTATTTT. Its protein product is CASSQEVWAGGGDTQYF.

The V call is TRBV5-1, the J call TRBJ2-7; no reliable D call. Germline V gene lookup returns CDR1 SGHRS and CDR2 YFSETQ. Trimming removed 2 bases from V and 3 bases from J, with 6 bases in between. The CDR3 is 12 residues long. For the CDR3, the DNA is TGCGCCAGCAGCTTAACCTTCTACGAGCAGTACTTC. Protein product: CASSLTFYEQYF.

V usage is TRBV5-6 and J usage is TRBJ2-3; no firm D call. V was pared by 0 bases and J by 6 bases, with 11 bases between. The CDR3 has 14 residues. Germline assignment: CDR1 SGHDT and CDR2 YYEEEE. CDR3 sequence reads: CASSLGSPLDTQYF. CDR3 coding DNA: TGTGCCAGCAGCTTGGGCAGCCCGCTGGATACGCAGTATTTT.

The CDR3 nucleotides read TGTGCCTGGAGAAAGGGAACTACGAACACTGAAGCTTTCTTT. Encoded protein: CAWRKGTTNTEAFF. V usage is TRBV30 and J usage is TRBJ1-1, with unresolved D. Germline V gene sequence: CDR1 GTSNPN, CDR2 SVGIG (reference sequence). The V end was cut by 3 bases, the J end by 1 base, with 12 bases between. This CDR3 spans 14 amino acids.

This chain uses TRBV10-3 with TRBJ2-1; TRBD1 agrees at 7 bases. CDR3 length equals 15 residues. Per germline, CDR1 ENHRY and CDR2 SYGVKD. The ends lost 5 bases at V and 0 bases at J; junction bases unmatched: 4. Here the CDR3 DNA reads TGTGCCATCAGTACCCGGGACAGCTCCTACAATGAGCAGTTCTTC. Encoded protein: CAISTRDSSYNEQFF.

This sequence joins TRBV11-2 and TRBJ1-1; D is undetermined. CDR3 length: 12 amino acids. Trimming removed 2 bases at V and 0 bases at J, with 1 base between. The germline V gene encodes CDR1 SGHAT and CDR2 FQNNGV. CDR3 region: CASSLLNTEAFF. In nucleotides, the CDR3 is TGTGCCAGCAGCTTACTGAACACTGAAGCTTTCTTT.